Presented here are 21 T cell receptor beta chains from one specimen sequenced in a study of molecular identifiers for immune sequencing clone quantification. TCRdb re-called the PCR reads with MiXCR, one entry per CDR3 protein. The data show approximately 680,000 distinct CDR3 sequences, with about 25% seen just once and 0.7% to 0.95% held by the top ten. The sequencing sample was made of naive CD8+ T cells from blood, with Jurkat cell RNA spiked in. Subset reported: FACS-sorted CD8+CD4-CCR7+CD45RA+ naive T cells. These TCRs come from a human donor in good health. Some libraries in this study had Jurkat cell RNA spiked in.

This chain uses TRBV27 with TRBJ1-6; 8 nucleotides line up with TRBD1. CDR1 MNHEY and CDR2 SMNVEV come from the germline V gene (reference sequence). V lost 6 bases to trimming and J lost 7 bases; unmatched junction nucleotides: 5. CDR3 size: 14 residues. This CDR3 reads CASRKTGGNSPLHF. Written as DNA, the CDR3 is TGTGCCAGCAGAAAAACAGGGGGGAATTCACCCCTCCACTTT.

This clonotype was counted a few times. The gene calls are TRBV11-2 and TRBJ1-1; D remains ambiguous. The V gene lost 5 bases and the J gene lost 0 bases, with 13 bases spanning the gap. From germline, CDR1 is SGHAT and CDR2 FQNNGV. The CDR3 runs to 15 residues. The CDR3 DNA sequence: TGTGCCAGCAGCCGGGAGGCGGGTATGAACACTGAAGCTTTCTTT. Its translation is CASSREAGMNTEAFF.

This clonotype showed up many times. The chain is built from TRBV28 and TRBJ2-3, with D possibly being TRBD2 (6 bases). Germline V gives CDR1 MDHEN, CDR2 SYDVKM. The CDR3 covers 15 residues. Between the trimmed V and J ends, which lost 6 bases and 2 bases, there was a span of 15 bases. CDR3 DNA: TGTGCCAGCAGCCGAAGGGACTTACACACAGATACGCAGTATTTT. Residues: CASSRRDLHTDTQYF.

Concerning this clonotype: A much larger clone differs from this one at a single base, so this may be a read error. The CDR3 sequence: CSVERDYSYNEQYF. The CDR3 nucleotides read TGCAGCGTTGAACGGGACTACTCCTACAATGAGCAGTACTTC. This sequence joins TRBV29-1 and TRBJ2-7; 7 positions agree with TRBD2. The germline V gene encodes CDR1 SQVTM and CDR2 ANQGSEA. The CDR3 covers 14 residues. V shed 2 bases, J shed 7 bases, and the junction held 11 bases outside the gene matches.

As for this clonotype: One junction end disagrees with the germline gene, perhaps due to a read error. The chain recombines TRBV19 with TRBJ1-1, with D uncertain. The length of the CDR3 is 12 residues. From germline, CDR1 is LNHDA and CDR2 SQIVND (reference sequence). The CDR3 DNA reads as TGTGCCGGTAGCCCGGGCCACACTGAAGCTTTCTTT. It is translated as CAGSPGHTEAFF. Full variable domain (rest looked up from reference TRBV19 and TRBJ1-1): DGGITQSPKYLFRKEGQNVTLSCEQNLNHDAMYWYRQDPGQGLRLIYYSQIVNDFQKGDIAEGYSVSREKKESFPLTVTSAQKNPTAFYLCAGSPGHTEAFFGQGTRLTVV.

As for this clonotype: A much larger clone is a single base away; this may be a read error. DNA for the CDR3: TGTGCCTGGAGTGTTGTACTCATGAACACTGAAGCTCTCTTT. This translates into CAWSVVLMNTEALF. The chain recombines TRBV30 with TRBJ1-1; D is undetermined. Per the germline V gene, CDR1 is GTSNPN and CDR2 is SVGIG (reference sequence). This CDR3 has 14 residues.

This clonotype was seen many times. Here the CDR3 reads CASSQGLLAASTDTQYF. The CDR3 bases are TGCGCCAGCAGCCAAGGACTTCTAGCGGCGAGCACAGATACGCAGTATTTT. This chain links TRBV4-1 with TRBJ2-3, with 7 bases matching TRBD2. The CDR3 runs 17 residues. Losses at the gene ends were 1 base for V and 0 bases for J; bases not matched to a gene: 7. The V gene's germline CDR1 is MGHRA and CDR2 YSYEKL.

This chain joins TRBV4-2 and TRBJ2-3; D is perhaps TRBD2 (6 bases). Deletions cut 2 bases from V and 0 bases from J, with 12 bases between. The CDR3 contains 16 residues. Germline V gives CDR1 LGHNA, CDR2 YNFKEQ. The CDR3 DNA follows: TGTGCCAGCAGCCAAATCGCGGGAACTAGCACAGATACGCAGTATTTT. This codes for CASSQIAGTSTDTQYF.

The V call is TRBV24-1, the J call TRBJ2-5, with 7 bases matching TRBD1. The length of the CDR3 is 17 residues. Unmatched junction bases numbered 14, after V lost 4 bases and J lost 4 bases. Germline V gene lookup returns CDR1 KGHDR and CDR2 SFDVKD. CDR3 DNA sequence: TGTGCCACCAGTGACCCGAAAACCGGGACAGATTTAGAGACCCAGTACTTC. Its translation is CATSDPKTGTDLETQYF.

This clonotype was found a few times. Germline is not matched at one junction end, which may reflect a read error. The chain uses TRBV29-1 and TRBJ1-4; 9 positions match TRBD1. CDR3 length: 15 residues. Germline lookup yields CDR1 SQVTM and CDR2 ANQGSEA. CDR3 nucleotides: TGCAGCGTCCTTATACCGGGACAGGGTGGTGAAAAACTGTATTTT. Its translation is CSVLIPGQGGEKLYF.

This clonotype was found many times. The chain couples TRBV6-5 to TRBJ2-6; the D is unclear. The CDR3 has 15 residues. With 2 bases removed from V and 0 bases from J, the gap between germline ends came to 5 bases. The germline gives CDR1 MNHEY, CDR2 SVGAGI. The CDR3 here is CASSYRSSGANVLTF. CDR3 sequence (DNA): TGTGCCAGCAGTTACAGGAGCTCTGGGGCCAACGTCCTGACTTTC.

Comment on this clonotype: Just one base apart from a much larger clone, this may be a read error. The J gene is TRBJ2-5, the V gene TRBV5-1, with D uncertain. The CDR3 covers 11 residues. Per germline, CDR1 SGHRS and CDR2 YFSETQ. Trimming left V 10 bases short and J 4 bases short, with 11 bases between. CDR3 sequence reads: CAGLDGETQYF. The CDR3 DNA is TGCGCCGGCCTGGACGGAGAGACCCAGTACTTC.

This clonotype was observed many times. The rearrangement uses TRBV20-1 and TRBJ2-5; 9 bases align to TRBD2. Trimming at V came to 2 bases and at J to 0 bases, leaving 7 bases not matched to a gene. Germline V lookup: CDR1 DFQATT, CDR2 SNEGSKA (reference sequence). CDR3 length: 16 amino acids. CDR3 loop: CSARSSGGIYQETQYF. The CDR3 DNA reads as TGCAGTGCTAGATCAAGCGGGGGGATCTACCAAGAGACCCAGTACTTC.

This clonotype was observed at least ten times. V and J are TRBV25-1 and TRBJ2-1, with D uncertain. The CDR3 extends over 14 amino acids. V shed 6 bases and J shed 0 bases, with 9 bases lying between them. Germline values: CDR1 MGHDK, CDR2 SYGVNS. The DNA of the CDR3 is TGTGCCAGCAGAGACTCGAGCTCCTACAATGAGCAGTTCTTC. This codes for CASRDSSSYNEQFF.

This clonotype was seen repeatedly, ten times or more. The gene calls are TRBV6-2 or TRBV6-3 and TRBJ2-2, with 8 bases matching TRBD1. The trim removed 3 bases at V and 10 bases at J, leaving 13 bases unmatched. CDR3 length: 16 residues. The germline gives CDR1 MNHEY, CDR2 SVGEGT. The CDR3 is CASSYPEQGGLEELFF. The CDR3 coding sequence is TGTGCCAGCAGTTATCCGGAACAGGGGGGCCTAGAGGAGCTGTTTTTT.

This clonotype has just a few counts. This sequence joins TRBV30 and TRBJ2-7; TRBD2 matches 9 bases. Losses at the gene ends were 4 bases for V and 2 bases for J; bases not matched to a gene: 3. Germline CDR1 and CDR2: GTSNPN and SVGIG (reference sequence). The CDR3 is made up of 13 amino acids. The CDR3 loop is CAWKVAGAYEQYF. DNA for the CDR3: TGTGCCTGGAAGGTAGCGGGAGCCTACGAGCAGTACTTC.

The chain is built from TRBV3-1 and TRBJ2-7, with D possibly TRBD1 on 6 matching bases. Germline V gene data show CDR1 as LGHDT and CDR2 as YNNKEL (reference sequence). The CDR3 covers 14 residues. Trimming took 0 bases from V and 5 from J, leaving 11 bases between them. The CDR3 DNA reads as TGTGCCAGCAGCCAAGATGGGGCAGGGGACGAGCAGTACTTC. Its protein product is CASSQDGAGDEQYF.

This clonotype was picked up many times. The V call is TRBV11-2, the J call TRBJ2-6; D is possibly TRBD1 (5 bases). The CDR3 sequence is 15 residues long. Germline V gene sequence: CDR1 SGHAT, CDR2 FQNNGV. The ends were cut back, 5 bases at V and 4 bases at J, with 12 bases in the middle. The CDR3 protein is CASSVQADGANVLTF. The CDR3, as DNA: TGTGCCAGCAGCGTACAGGCGGACGGGGCCAACGTCCTGACTTTC.

This clonotype has only a few counts. The rearrangement joins TRBV30 to TRBJ1-5; D gene ambiguous. Trimming removed 0 bases at V and 6 bases at J, with 12 bases between. This CDR3 is built from 14 residues. Germline V gives CDR1 GTSNPN, CDR2 SVGIG (reference sequence). The CDR3 loop is CAWSVQIGGQPQHF. CDR3 bases: TGTGCCTGGAGTGTTCAGATTGGCGGTCAGCCCCAGCATTTT.

At least ten counts were recorded for this clonotype. The gene calls are TRBV7-9 and TRBJ2-7; 10 nucleotides match TRBD1. Looked up from germline, CDR1 is SEHNR and CDR2 is FQNEAQ (reference sequence). This CDR3 comprises 15 residues. The V segment lost 4 bases and the J segment 1 base; nucleotides outside the gene matches: 4. The CDR3 here is CASSYGQGGSYEQYF. CDR3 coding DNA: TGTGCCAGCAGCTACGGACAGGGGGGATCCTACGAGCAGTACTTC.

The chain uses TRBV9 and TRBJ1-2; 7 nucleotides agree with TRBD1. This CDR3 spans 15 amino acids. V lost 4 bases to trimming and J lost 4 bases; unmatched junction nucleotides: 10. CDR1 is SGDLS, CDR2 YYNGEE, per germline. The DNA for the CDR3 is TGTGCCAGCAGCCCAGAGGGGGCAGCATCCTATGGCTACACCTTC. Translating it yields CASSPEGAASYGYTF.